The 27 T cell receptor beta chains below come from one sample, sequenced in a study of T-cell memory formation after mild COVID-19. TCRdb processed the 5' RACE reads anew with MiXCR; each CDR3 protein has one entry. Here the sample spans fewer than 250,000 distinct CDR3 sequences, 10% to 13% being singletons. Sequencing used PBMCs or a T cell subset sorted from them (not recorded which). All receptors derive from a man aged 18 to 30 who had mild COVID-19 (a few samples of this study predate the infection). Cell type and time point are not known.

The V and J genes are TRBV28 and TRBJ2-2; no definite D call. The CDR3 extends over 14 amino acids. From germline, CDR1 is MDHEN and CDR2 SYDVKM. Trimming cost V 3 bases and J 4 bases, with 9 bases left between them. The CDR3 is CASSLITGTGELFF. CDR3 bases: TGTGCCAGCAGTTTGATTACGGGCACCGGGGAGCTGTTTTTT.

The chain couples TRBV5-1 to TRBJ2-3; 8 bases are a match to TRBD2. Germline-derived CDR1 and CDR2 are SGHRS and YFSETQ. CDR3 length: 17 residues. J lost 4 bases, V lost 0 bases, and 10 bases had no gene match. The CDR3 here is CASSLAGSSGSSDTQYF. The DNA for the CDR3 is TGCGCCAGCAGCTTGGCGGGGTCTAGCGGGTCTTCAGATACGCAGTATTTT.

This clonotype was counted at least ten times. The CDR3 DNA is TGCGCCAGCAGCTTTACGGGACCCCTGGTGGAGACCCAGTACTTC. This codes for CASSFTGPLVETQYF. The chain has TRBV5-1 and TRBJ2-5; either TRBD1 or TRBD2 may supply D (5 bases each). With 2 bases removed from V and 5 bases from J, the gap between germline ends came to 16 bases. CDR1 and CDR2 (germline): SGHRS, YFSETQ. The length of the CDR3 is 15 residues. Full variable domain (rest looked up from reference TRBV5-1 and TRBJ2-5): KAGVTQTPRYLIKTRGQQVTLSCSPISGHRSVSWYQQTPGQGLQFLFEYFSETQRNKGNFPGRFSGRQFSNSRSEMNVSTLELGDSALYLCASSFTGPLVETQYFGPGTRLLVL.

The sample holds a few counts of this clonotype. The CDR3 nucleotides are TGCGCCAGCAGCCAAGGTGCTTCGGAGACCCAGTACTTC. Translating it yields CASSQGASETQYF. The gene calls are TRBV4-3 and TRBJ2-5; no reliable D call. The CDR3 covers 13 residues. Per germline, CDR1 LGHNA and CDR2 YSLEER. Trimming took off 1 base at V and 5 bases at J, with 8 bases between the two ends.

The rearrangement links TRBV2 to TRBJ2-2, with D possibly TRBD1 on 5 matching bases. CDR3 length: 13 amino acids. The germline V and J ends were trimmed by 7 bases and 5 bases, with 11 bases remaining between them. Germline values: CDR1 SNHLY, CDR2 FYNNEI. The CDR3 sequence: CASNGQSTGELFF. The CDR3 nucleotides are TGTGCCAGCAATGGACAATCAACCGGGGAGCTGTTTTTT.

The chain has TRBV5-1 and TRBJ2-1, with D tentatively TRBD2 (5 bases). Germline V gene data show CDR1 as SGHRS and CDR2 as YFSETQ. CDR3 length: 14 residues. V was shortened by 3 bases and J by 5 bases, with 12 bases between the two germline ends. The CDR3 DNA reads TGCGCCAGCAGCTCCGCGCCGGGGAACAATGAGCAGTTCTTC. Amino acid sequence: CASSSAPGNNEQFF.

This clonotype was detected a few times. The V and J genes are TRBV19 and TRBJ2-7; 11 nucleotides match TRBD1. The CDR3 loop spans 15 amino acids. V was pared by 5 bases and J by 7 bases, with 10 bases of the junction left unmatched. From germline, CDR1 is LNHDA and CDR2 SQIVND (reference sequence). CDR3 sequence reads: CASSPTGTGGYEQYF. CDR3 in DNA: TGTGCCAGTAGTCCGACCGGGACAGGGGGGTATGAGCAGTACTTC.

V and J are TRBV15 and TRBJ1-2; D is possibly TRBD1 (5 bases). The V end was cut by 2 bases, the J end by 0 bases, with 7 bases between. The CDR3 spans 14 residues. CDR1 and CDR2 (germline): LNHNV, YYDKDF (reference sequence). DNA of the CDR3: TGTGCCACCAGCAGACAGGGCCCTAACTATGGCTACACCTTC. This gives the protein CATSRQGPNYGYTF.

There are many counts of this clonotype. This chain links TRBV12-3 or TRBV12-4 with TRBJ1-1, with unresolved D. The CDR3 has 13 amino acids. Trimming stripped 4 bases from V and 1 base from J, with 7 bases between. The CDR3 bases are TGTGCCAGCAGTTCCAGAGGGAACACTGAAGCTTTCTTT. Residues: CASSSRGNTEAFF.

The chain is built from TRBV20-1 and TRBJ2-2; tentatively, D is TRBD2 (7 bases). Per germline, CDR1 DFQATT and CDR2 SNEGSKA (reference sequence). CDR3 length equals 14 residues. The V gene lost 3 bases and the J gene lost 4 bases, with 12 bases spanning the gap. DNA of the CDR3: TGCAGTGCTAGTCGGGGGGCCGTCACCGGGGAGCTGTTTTTT. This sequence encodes CSASRGAVTGELFF.

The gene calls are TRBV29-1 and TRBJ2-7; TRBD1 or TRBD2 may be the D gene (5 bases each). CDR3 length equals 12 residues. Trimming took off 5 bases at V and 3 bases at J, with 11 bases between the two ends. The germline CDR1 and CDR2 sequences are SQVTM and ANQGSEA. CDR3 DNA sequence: TGCAGCGTTCAACGGGACCTCTACGAGCAGTACTTC. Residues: CSVQRDLYEQYF.

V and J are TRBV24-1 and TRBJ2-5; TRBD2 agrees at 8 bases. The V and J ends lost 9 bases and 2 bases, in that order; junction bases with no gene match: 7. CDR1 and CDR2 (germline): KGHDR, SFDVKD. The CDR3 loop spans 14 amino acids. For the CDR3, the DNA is TGTGCCACCGGGCAGCGGGGGAGGCAAGAGACCCAGTACTTC. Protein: CATGQRGRQETQYF.

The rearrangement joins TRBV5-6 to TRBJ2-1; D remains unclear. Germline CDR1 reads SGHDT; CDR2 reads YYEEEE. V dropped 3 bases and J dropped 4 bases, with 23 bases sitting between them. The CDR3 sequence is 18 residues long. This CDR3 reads CASSSDWRYRVGYNEQFF. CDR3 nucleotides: TGTGCCAGCAGCTCAGATTGGCGTTATAGGGTTGGTTACAATGAGCAGTTCTTC.

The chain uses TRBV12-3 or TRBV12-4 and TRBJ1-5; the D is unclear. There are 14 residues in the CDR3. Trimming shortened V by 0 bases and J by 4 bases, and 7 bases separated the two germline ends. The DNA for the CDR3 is TGTGCCAGCAGTTTAGCATGGCCAAATCAGCCCCAGCATTTT. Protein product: CASSLAWPNQPQHF.

The CDR3, as DNA: TGCAGTGCTGCTAGAAATAATTCACCCCTCCACTTT. Translating it yields CSAARNNSPLHF. The J gene is TRBJ1-6, the V gene TRBV20-1; D unresolved. CDR1 DFQATT and CDR2 SNEGSKA come from the germline V gene (reference sequence). Trimming removed 5 bases from V and 5 bases from J, with 7 bases in between. This CDR3 region has 12 residues.

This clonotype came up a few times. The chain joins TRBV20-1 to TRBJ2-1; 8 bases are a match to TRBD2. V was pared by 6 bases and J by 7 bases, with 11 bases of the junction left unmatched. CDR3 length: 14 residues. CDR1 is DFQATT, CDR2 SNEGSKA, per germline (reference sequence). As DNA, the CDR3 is TGCAGTGCCTTTCCGGGGGGGGTACCAAATGAGCAGTTCTTC. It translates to CSAFPGGVPNEQFF.

CDR3 residues: CSVEIGGVTDTQYF. The CDR3 region has the DNA TGCAGCGTTGAAATCGGCGGAGTCACAGATACGCAGTATTTT. The chain is built from TRBV29-1 and TRBJ2-3, with D unclear. The CDR3 runs to 14 residues. Trimming left V 2 bases short and J 2 bases short, with 11 bases between. Germline-derived CDR1 and CDR2 are SQVTM and ANQGSEA.

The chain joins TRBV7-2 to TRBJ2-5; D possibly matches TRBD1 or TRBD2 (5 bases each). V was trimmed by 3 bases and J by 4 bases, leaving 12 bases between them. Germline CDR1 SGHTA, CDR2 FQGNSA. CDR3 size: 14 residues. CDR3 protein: CASSFYSGLETQYF. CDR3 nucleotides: TGTGCCAGCAGCTTTTATTCGGGGCTAGAGACCCAGTACTTC.

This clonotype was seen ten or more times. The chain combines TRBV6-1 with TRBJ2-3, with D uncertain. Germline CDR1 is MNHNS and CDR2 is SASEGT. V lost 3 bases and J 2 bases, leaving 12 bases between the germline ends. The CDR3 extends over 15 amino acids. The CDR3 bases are TGTGCCAGCAGTGAGCTTCATCTTACCACAGATACGCAGTATTTT. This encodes CASSELHLTTDTQYF.

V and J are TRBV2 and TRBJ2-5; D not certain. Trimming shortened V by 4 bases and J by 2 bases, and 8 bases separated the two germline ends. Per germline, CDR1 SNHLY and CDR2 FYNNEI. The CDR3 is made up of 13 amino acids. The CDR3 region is CASSVSVQETQYF. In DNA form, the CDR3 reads TGTGCCAGCAGTGTATCAGTTCAAGAGACCCAGTACTTC.

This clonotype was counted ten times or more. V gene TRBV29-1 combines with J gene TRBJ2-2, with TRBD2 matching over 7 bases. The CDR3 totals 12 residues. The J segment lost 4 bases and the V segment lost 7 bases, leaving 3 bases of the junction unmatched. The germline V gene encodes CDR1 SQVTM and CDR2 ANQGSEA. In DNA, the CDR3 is TGCAGCGGGGGGACTACCACCGGGGAGCTGTTTTTT. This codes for CSGGTTTGELFF.

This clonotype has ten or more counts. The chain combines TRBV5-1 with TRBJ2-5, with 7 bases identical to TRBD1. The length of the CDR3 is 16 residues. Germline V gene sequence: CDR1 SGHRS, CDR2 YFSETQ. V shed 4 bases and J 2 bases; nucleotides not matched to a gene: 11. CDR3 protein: CASSVGTAILQETQYF. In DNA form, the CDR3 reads TGCGCCAGCAGCGTCGGGACAGCGATCCTTCAAGAGACCCAGTACTTC.

CDR3 bases: TGTGCCAGCTCACCAACCCCGTCTGGAGAGACCCAGTACTTC. Protein product: CASSPTPSGETQYF. The chain combines TRBV18 with TRBJ2-5; D remains ambiguous. CDR3 size: 14 residues. The germline V gene has CDR1 KGHSH and CDR2 LQKENI. V lost 2 bases and J 4 bases, leaving 11 bases between the germline ends.

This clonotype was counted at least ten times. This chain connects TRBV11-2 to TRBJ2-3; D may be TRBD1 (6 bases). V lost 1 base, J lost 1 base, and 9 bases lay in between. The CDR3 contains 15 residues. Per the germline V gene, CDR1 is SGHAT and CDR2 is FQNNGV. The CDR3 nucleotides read TGTGCCAGCAGCTTAGGGGGGACACGCACAGATACGCAGTATTTT. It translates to CASSLGGTRTDTQYF.

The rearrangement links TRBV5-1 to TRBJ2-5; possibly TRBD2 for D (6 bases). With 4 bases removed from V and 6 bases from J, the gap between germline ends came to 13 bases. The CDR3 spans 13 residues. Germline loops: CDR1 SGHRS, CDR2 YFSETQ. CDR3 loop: CASSRGTSQTQYF. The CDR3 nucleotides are TGCGCCAGCAGCCGCGGGACTTCCCAGACCCAGTACTTC. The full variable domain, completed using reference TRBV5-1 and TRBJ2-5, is KAGVTQTPRYLIKTRGQQVTLSCSPISGHRSVSWYQQTPGQGLQFLFEYFSETQRNKGNFPGRFSGRQFSNSRSEMNVSTLELGDSALYLCASSRGTSQTQYFGPGTRLLVL.

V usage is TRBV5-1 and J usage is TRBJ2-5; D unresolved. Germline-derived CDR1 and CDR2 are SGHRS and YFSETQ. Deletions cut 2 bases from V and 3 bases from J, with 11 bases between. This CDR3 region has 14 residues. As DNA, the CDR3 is TGCGCCAGCAGCTTTAGTACGGGCAAAGAGACCCAGTACTTC. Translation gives CASSFSTGKETQYF.

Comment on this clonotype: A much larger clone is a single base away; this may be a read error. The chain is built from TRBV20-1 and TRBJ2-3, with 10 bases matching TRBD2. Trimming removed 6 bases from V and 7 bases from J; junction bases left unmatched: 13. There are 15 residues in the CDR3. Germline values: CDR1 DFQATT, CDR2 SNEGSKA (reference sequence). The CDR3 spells CSASSSGGASNTQYF. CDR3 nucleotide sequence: TGCAGTGCCTCCTCGAGCGGGGGGGCCTCGAATACGCAGTATTTT.